A single sample gave rise to the 2 T cell receptor beta chains below, sequenced in a study of T-cell reconstitution after alpha-beta-depleted transplantation in children (dated by TCRdb to about 2016). The library was obtained by PCR. TCRdb records Illumina HiSeq 2500 as the sequencer. To normalize quantification of the TCRbeta repertoire, the TCR libraries were built with molecular barcoding that relied on unique molecular identifiers. TCRdb cleaned the public reads at Q25 with fastp, built clones with MiXCR and kept in-frame beta chains. Records with the same CDR3 protein are collapsed into one entry carrying the most frequent genes and DNA. This sample comprises some 600,000 distinct CDR3 sequences, around a sixth of them detected only once. The ten biggest clones cover around 0.96% of the sample. Sequences were derived from PBMCs from the stem cell graft donor, sampled from the stem cell graft. The receptors come from a human donor who donated a stem cell graft to a child with acute myeloid leukemia.

This chain uses TRBV11-2 with TRBJ2-2; TRBD1 matches at 11 bases. CDR1 and CDR2 (germline): SGHAT, FQNNGV. V lost 4 bases to trimming and J lost 0 bases; unmatched junction nucleotides: 7. The CDR3 is made up of 18 amino acids. The CDR3 region is CASSWGQGVKANTGELFF. The CDR3 DNA sequence: TGTGCCAGCAGCTGGGGACAGGGGGTAAAGGCGAACACCGGGGAGCTGTTTTTT.

The chain uses TRBV5-1 and TRBJ2-7; no firm D call. The V end lost 0 bases, the J end lost 7 bases, and 14 bases lay between the germline ends. From germline, CDR1 is SGHRS and CDR2 YFSETQ. The CDR3 covers 14 residues. The DNA of the CDR3 is TGCGCCAGCAGCTTGGAGGTCGAAATGGGAGAGCAGTACTTC. It specifies CASSLEVEMGEQYF.